Below, one TCR beta chain is given with its context. Its antigen is currently unknown. One entry per CDR3 protein, called by TCRdb with MiXCR from the 5' RACE reads. The repertoire includes some 320,000 distinct CDR3 sequences, 7.5% to 9% of them detected once, and 3% to 3.5% sits in the top ten. These data are taken from a study of T cells after yellow fever vaccination. Study-level findings and limits: Clonotypes shared by both compartments, CD4 and CD8, made up a small share.

Deletions cut 2 bases from V and 3 bases from J, with 9 bases between. This CDR3 spans 14 amino acids. In germline, CDR1 is MNHEY, CDR2 SVGAGI. The TCR comes from a man between 18 and 29 years old who received the YFV17D yellow fever vaccine. The material sequenced was CD4+ T cells sorted from PBMCs, taken 5 days after the yellow fever booster vaccination. The genes are TRBV6-5 and TRBJ2-3, with TRBD2 as a possible D gene (6 bases). CDR3 DNA: TGTGCCAGCAGTTACGCGGGGCCGACAGATACGCAGTATTTT. Protein: CASSYAGPTDTQYF.